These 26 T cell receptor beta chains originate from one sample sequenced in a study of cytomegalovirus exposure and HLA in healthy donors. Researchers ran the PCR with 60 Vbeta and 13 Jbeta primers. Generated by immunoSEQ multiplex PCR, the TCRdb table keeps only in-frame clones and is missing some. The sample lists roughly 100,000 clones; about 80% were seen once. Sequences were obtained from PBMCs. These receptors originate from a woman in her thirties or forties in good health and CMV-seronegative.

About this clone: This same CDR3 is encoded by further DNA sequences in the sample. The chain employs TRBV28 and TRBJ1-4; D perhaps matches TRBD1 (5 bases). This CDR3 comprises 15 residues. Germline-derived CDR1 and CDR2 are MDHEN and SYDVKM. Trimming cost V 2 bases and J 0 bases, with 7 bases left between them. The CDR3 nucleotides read TGTGCCAGCAGTTTAGGGGGGGCAACTAATGAAAAACTGTTTTTT. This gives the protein CASSLGGATNEKLFF.

The CDR3 DNA is TGTGCCACCTCCCGGGACAGGCGAACAGATACGCAGTATTTT. It yields the protein CATSRDRRTDTQYF. The V call is TRBV7-9, the J call TRBJ2-3, with 8 bases fitting TRBD1. Germline V gene lookup returns CDR1 SEHNR and CDR2 FQNEAQ (reference sequence). Losses at the gene ends were 10 bases for V and 3 bases for J; bases not matched to a gene: 9. There are 14 residues in the CDR3. Full variable domain (rest looked up from reference TRBV7-9 and TRBJ2-3): DTGVSQNPRHKITKRGQNVTFRCDPISEHNRLYWYRQTLGQGPEFLTYFQNEAQLEKSRLLSDRFSAERPKGSFSTLEIQRTEQGDSAMYLCATSRDRRTDTQYFGPGTRLTVL.

CDR3 amino acids: CASSIGQGNEKLFF. CDR3 bases: TGTGCCAGCAGTATCGGACAGGGGAATGAAAAACTGTTTTTT. The chain uses TRBV7-2 and TRBJ1-4, with 9 bases aligning to TRBD1. CDR3 length equals 14 residues. V lost 6 bases and J lost 5; bases outside the gene matches: 4. Germline-derived CDR1 and CDR2 are SGHTA and FQGNSA.

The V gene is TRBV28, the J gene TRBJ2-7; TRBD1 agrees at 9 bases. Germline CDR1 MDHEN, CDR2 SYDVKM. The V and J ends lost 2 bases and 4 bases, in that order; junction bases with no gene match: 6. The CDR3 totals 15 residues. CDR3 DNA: TGTGCCAGCAGTTTAAGGCGGACAGGGGTTTACGAGCAGTACTTC. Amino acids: CASSLRRTGVYEQYF. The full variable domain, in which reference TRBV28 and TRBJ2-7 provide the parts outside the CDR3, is DVKVTQSSRYLVKRTGEKVFLECVQDMDHENMFWYRQDPGLGLRLIYFSYDVKMKEKGDIPEGYSVSREKKERFSLILESASTNQTSMYLCASSLRRTGVYEQYFGPGTRLTVT.

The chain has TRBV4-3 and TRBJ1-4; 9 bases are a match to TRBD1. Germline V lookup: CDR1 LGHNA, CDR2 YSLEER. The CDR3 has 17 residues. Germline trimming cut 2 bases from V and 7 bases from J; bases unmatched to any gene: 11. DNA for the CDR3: TGCGCCAGCAGCCAACTACCCCCGGGACAGGGAAGTGAAAAACTGTTTTTT. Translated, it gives CASSQLPPGQGSEKLFF.

The CDR3 here is CASGADTGTEAFF. CDR3 DNA: TGTGCCAGCGGAGCGGATACTGGCACTGAAGCTTTCTTT. The chain joins TRBV25-1 to TRBJ1-1; D is unresolved. The CDR3 sequence is 13 residues long. Germline assignment: CDR1 MGHDK and CDR2 SYGVNS. The V and J ends lost 8 bases and 4 bases respectively, with 14 bases between them. Complete variable domain (other parts from reference TRBV25-1 and TRBJ1-1): EADIYQTPRYLVIGTGKKITLECSQTMGHDKMYWYQQDPGMELHLIHYSYGVNSTEKGDLSSESTVSRIRTEHFPLTLESARPSHTSQYLCASGADTGTEAFFGQGTRLTVV.

CDR3 bases: TGTGCCAGCAGCCAAGACTGGGACAGGGTAGCTGAAGCTTTCTTT. Its protein is CASSQDWDRVAEAFF. J is TRBJ1-1 and V is TRBV14; 9 nucleotides line up with TRBD1. Germline V gene lookup returns CDR1 SGHDN and CDR2 FVKESK. V lost 0 bases to trimming and J lost 6 bases; unmatched junction nucleotides: 5. The CDR3 contains 15 residues.

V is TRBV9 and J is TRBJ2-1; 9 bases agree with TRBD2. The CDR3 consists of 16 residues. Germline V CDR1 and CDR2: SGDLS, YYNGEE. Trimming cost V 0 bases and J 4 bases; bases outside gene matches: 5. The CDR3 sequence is CASSVVLAGGYNEQFF. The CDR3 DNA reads TGTGCCAGCAGCGTAGTCCTTGCGGGGGGGTACAATGAGCAGTTCTTC.

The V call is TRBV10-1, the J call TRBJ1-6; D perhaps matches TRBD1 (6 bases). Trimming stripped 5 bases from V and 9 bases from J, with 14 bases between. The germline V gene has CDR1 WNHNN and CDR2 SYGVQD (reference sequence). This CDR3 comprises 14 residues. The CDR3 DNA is TGCGCCAGCAGTCAGGGGCCGGCGGGTTCACCCCTCCACTTT. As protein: CASSQGPAGSPLHF.

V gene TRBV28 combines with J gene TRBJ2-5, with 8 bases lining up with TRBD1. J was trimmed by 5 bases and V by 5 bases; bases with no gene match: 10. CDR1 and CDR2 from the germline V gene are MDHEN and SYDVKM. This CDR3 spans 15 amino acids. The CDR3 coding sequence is TGTGCCAGCAGTGCCCGGACAGGGTGGCGGGAGACCCAGTACTTC. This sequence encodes CASSARTGWRETQYF.

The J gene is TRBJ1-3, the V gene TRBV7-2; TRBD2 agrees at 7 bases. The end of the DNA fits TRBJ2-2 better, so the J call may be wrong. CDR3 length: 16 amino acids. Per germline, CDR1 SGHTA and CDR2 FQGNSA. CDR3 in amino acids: CASSLVSSGILGELFF. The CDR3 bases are TGTGCCAGCAGCTTAGTGTCCAGCGGGATACTCGGGGAGCTGTTTTTT.

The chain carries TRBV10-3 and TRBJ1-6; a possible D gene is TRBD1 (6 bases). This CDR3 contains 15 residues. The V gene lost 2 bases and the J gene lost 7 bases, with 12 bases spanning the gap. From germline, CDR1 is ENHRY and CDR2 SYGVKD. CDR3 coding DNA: TGTGCCATCAGTGAGCGGGGACAAAAAAATTCACCCCTCCACTTT. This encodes CAISERGQKNSPLHF.

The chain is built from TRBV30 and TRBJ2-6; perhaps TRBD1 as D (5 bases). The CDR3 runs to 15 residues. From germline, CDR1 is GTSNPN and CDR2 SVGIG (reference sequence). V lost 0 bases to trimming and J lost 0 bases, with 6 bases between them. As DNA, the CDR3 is TGTGCCTGGAGTGTGACAGCCTCTGGGGCCAACGTCCTGACTTTC. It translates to CAWSVTASGANVLTF.

The CDR3 DNA reads TGTGCCAGCAGTCTACCAACTAGCGGGTCCCGCACAGATACGCAGTATTTT. Translated, it gives CASSLPTSGSRTDTQYF. The chain links TRBV28 to TRBJ2-3, with 9 bases fitting TRBD2. J gave up 1 base and V 5 bases, and 10 bases lay outside the gene matches. Germline V gene data show CDR1 as MDHEN and CDR2 as SYDVKM. This CDR3 is built from 17 residues.

CDR3 coding DNA: TGTGCCAGCAGCTCGACCAATGACAGGGGACCCACAGATACGCAGTATTTT. Translation gives CASSSTNDRGPTDTQYF. This sequence joins TRBV7-9 and TRBJ2-3, with TRBD1 matching over 8 bases. The CDR3 has 17 residues. V lost 4 bases, J lost 2 bases, and 11 bases stayed unmatched. In germline, CDR1 is SEHNR, CDR2 FQNEAQ (reference sequence). Variable domain in full (rest from reference TRBV7-9 and TRBJ2-3): DTGVSQNPRHKITKRGQNVTFRCDPISEHNRLYWYRQTLGQGPEFLTYFQNEAQLEKSRLLSDRFSAERPKGSFSTLEIQRTEQGDSAMYLCASSSTNDRGPTDTQYFGPGTRLTVL.

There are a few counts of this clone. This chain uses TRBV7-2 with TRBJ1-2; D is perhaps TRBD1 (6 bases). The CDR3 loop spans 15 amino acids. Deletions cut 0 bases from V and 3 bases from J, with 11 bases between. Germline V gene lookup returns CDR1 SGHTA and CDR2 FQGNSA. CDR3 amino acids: CASSLAEAGDYGYTF. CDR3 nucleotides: TGTGCCAGCAGCTTAGCGGAGGCAGGGGACTATGGCTACACCTTC.

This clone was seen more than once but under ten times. The CDR3 nucleotides read TGTGCCAGCAGACCTGTCCAGGGAGGGCCTTACGAGCAGTACTTC. Encoded protein: CASRPVQGGPYEQYF. The rearrangement joins TRBV6-5 to TRBJ2-7; 7 nucleotides line up with TRBD2. The V segment lost 6 bases and the J segment 4 bases; nucleotides outside the gene matches: 12. Germline-derived CDR1 and CDR2 are MNHEY and SVGAGI. The CDR3 extends over 15 amino acids.

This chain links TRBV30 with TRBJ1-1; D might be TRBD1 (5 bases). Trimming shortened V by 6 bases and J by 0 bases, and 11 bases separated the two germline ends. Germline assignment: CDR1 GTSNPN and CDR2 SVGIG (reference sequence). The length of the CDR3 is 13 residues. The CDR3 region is CACQGAMNTEAFF. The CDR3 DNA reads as TGTGCCTGCCAAGGGGCGATGAACACTGAAGCTTTCTTT.

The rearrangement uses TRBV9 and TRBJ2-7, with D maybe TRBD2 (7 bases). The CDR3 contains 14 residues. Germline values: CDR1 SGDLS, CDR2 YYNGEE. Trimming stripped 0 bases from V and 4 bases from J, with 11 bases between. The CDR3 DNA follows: TGTGCCAGCAGCGTAGGAGGGGGGGCTTACGAGCAGTACTTC. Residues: CASSVGGGAYEQYF.

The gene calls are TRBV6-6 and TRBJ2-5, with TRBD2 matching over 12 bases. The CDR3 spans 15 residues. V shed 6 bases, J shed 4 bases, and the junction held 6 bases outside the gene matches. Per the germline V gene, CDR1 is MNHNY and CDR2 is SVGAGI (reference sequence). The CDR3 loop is CASSYPLAGGETQYF. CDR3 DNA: TGTGCCAGCAGCTACCCACTAGCGGGAGGAGAGACCCAGTACTTC.

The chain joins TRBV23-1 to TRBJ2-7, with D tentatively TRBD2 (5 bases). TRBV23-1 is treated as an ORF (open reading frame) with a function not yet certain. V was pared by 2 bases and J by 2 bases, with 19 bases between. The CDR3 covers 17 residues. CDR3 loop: CASSQERLRAAAYEQYF. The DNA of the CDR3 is TGCGCCAGCAGTCAAGAAAGGCTGCGGGCAGCTGCCTACGAGCAGTACTTC.

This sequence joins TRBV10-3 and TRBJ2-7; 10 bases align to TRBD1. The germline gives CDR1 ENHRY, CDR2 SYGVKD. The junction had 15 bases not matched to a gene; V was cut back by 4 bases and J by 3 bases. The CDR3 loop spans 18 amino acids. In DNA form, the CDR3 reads TGTGCCATCAGTGCGCACCGGGCCACGACAGGGGGCCTCTACGAGCAGTACTTC. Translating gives CAISAHRATTGGLYEQYF.

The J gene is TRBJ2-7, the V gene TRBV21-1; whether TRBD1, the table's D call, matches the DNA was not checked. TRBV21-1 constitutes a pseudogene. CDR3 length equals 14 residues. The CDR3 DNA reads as TGTGCCAGCAGCACGGGACAGGAACCCTACGAGCAGTACTTC. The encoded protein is CASSTGQEPYEQYF.

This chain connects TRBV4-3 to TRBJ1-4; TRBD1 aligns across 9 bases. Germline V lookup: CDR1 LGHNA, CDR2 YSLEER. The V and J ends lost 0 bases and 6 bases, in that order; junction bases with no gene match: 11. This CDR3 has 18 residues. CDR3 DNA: TGCGCCAGCAGCCAAGATCTAGGAGGGACAGGGCGGGATGAAAAACTGTTTTTT. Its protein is CASSQDLGGTGRDEKLFF.

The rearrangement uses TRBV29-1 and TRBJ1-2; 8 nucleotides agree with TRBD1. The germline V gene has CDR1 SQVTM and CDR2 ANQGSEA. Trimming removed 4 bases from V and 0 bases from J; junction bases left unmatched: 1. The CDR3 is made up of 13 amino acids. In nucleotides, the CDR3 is TGCAGCGTTGTGACAGGGGCTAACTATGGCTACACCTTC. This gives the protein CSVVTGANYGYTF. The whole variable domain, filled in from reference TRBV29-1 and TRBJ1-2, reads SAVISQKPSRDICQRGTSLTIQCQVDSQVTMMFWYRQQPGQSLTLIATANQGSEATYESGFVIDKFPISRPNLTFSTLTVSNMSPEDSSIYLCSVVTGANYGYTFGSGTRLTVV.

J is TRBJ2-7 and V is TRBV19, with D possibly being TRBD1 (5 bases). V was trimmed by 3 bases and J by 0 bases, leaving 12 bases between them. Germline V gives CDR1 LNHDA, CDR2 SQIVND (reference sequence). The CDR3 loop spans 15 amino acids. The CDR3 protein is CASSINFQGSYEQYF. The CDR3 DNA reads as TGTGCCAGTAGTATTAATTTCCAGGGCTCCTACGAGCAGTACTTC.